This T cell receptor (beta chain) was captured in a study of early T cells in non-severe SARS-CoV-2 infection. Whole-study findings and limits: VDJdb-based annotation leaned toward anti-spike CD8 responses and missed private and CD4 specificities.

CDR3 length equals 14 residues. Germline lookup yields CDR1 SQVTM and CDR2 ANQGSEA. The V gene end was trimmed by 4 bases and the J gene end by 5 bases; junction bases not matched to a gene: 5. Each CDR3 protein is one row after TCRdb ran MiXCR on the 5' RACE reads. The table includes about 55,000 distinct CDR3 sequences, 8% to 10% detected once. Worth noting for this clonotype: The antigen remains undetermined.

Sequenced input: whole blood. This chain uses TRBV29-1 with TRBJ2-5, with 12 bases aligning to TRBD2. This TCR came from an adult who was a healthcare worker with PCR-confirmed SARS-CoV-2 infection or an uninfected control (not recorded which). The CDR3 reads CSVGRTSGRETQYF. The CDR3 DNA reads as TGCAGCGTTGGGAGAACTAGCGGGAGGGAGACCCAGTACTTC.